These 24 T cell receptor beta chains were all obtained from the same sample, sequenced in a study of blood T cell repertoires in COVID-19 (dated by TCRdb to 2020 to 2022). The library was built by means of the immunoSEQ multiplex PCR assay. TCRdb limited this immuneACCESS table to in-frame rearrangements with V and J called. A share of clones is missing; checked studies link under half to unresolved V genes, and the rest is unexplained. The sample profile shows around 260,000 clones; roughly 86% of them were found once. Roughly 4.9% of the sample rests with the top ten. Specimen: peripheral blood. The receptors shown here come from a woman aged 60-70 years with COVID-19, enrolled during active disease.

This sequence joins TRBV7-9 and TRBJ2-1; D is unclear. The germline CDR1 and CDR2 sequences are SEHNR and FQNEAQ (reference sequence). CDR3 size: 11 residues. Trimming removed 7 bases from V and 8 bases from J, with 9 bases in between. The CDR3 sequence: CASTTNYEQFF. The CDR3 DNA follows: TGTGCCAGCACTACTAACTATGAGCAGTTCTTC. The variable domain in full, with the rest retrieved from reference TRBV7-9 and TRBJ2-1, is DTGVSQNPRHKITKRGQNVTFRCDPISEHNRLYWYRQTLGQGPEFLTYFQNEAQLEKSRLLSDRFSAERPKGSFSTLEIQRTEQGDSAMYLCASTTNYEQFFGPGTRLTVL.

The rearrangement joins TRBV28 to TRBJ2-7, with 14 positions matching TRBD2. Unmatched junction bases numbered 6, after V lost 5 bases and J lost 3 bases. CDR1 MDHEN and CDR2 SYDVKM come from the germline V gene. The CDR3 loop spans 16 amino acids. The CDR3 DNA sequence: TGTGCCAGCAGTCCTATGGGGACTAGCGGGAGCTACGAGCAGTACTTC. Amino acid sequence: CASSPMGTSGSYEQYF. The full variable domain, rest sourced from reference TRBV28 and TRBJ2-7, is DVKVTQSSRYLVKRTGEKVFLECVQDMDHENMFWYRQDPGLGLRLIYFSYDVKMKEKGDIPEGYSVSREKKERFSLILESASTNQTSMYLCASSPMGTSGSYEQYFGPGTRLTVT.

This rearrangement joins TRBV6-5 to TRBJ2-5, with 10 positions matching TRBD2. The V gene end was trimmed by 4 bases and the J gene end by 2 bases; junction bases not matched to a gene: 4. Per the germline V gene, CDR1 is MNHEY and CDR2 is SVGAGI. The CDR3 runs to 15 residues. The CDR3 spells CASSLGLALQETQYF. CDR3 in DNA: TGTGCCAGCAGTTTGGGACTAGCGTTACAAGAGACCCAGTACTTC.

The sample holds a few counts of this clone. The CDR3 DNA reads as TGTGCCGCCAAATACCTTTCCTTAAGGGACAGGGGCGCCAGCTCTGGAAACACCATATATTTT. Encoded protein: CAAKYLSLRDRGASSGNTIYF. The V call is TRBV28, the J call TRBJ1-3; 10 nucleotides line up with TRBD1. The CDR3 runs to 21 residues. V lost 11 bases to trimming and J lost 0 bases; unmatched junction nucleotides: 25. CDR1 is MDHEN, CDR2 SYDVKM, per germline.

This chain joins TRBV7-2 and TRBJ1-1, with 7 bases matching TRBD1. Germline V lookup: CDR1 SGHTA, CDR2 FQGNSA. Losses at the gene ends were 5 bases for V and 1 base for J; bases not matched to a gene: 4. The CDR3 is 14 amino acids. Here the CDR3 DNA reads TGTGCCAGCAGCATAGGACAGGCGAACACTGAAGCTTTCTTT. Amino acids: CASSIGQANTEAFF.

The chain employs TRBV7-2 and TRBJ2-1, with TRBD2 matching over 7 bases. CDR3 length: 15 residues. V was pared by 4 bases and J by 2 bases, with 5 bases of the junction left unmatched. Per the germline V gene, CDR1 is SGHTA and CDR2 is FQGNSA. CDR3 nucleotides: TGTGCCAGCAGCTCCAGGGCGGGAGCCTACAATGAGCAGTTCTTC. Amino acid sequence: CASSSRAGAYNEQFF.

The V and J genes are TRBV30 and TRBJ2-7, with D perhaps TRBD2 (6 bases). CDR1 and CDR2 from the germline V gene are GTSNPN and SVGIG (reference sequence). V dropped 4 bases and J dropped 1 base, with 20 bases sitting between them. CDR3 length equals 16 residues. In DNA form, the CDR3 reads TGTGCCTGGATTCCTCTCTTCGGGGGAGCATCCTACGAGCAGTACTTC. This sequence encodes CAWIPLFGGASYEQYF.

The CDR3 is CSGGADYGYTF. The CDR3 DNA follows: TGCAGCGGCGGTGCTGACTATGGCTACACCTTC. This sequence joins TRBV29-1 and TRBJ1-2; no firm D call. Trimming cost V 7 bases and J 3 bases, with 9 bases left between them. CDR3 length equals 11 residues. Per germline, CDR1 SQVTM and CDR2 ANQGSEA. The variable domain in full, completed from reference TRBV29-1 and TRBJ1-2, reads SAVISQKPSRDICQRGTSLTIQCQVDSQVTMMFWYRQQPGQSLTLIATANQGSEATYESGFVIDKFPISRPNLTFSTLTVSNMSPEDSSIYLCSGGADYGYTFGSGTRLTVV.

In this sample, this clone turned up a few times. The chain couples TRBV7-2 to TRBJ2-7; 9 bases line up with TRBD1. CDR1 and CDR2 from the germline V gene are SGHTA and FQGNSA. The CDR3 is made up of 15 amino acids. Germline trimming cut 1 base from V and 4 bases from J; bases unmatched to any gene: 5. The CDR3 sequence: CASSLGQGGPYEQYF. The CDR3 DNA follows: TGTGCCAGCAGCTTAGGACAGGGGGGCCCATACGAGCAGTACTTC.

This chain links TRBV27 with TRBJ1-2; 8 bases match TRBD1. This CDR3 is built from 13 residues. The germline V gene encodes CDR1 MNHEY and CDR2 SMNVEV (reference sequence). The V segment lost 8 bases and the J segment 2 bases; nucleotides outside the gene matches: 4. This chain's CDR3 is CASGGQGNYGYTF. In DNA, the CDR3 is TGTGCCAGCGGTGGACAGGGAAACTATGGCTACACCTTC.

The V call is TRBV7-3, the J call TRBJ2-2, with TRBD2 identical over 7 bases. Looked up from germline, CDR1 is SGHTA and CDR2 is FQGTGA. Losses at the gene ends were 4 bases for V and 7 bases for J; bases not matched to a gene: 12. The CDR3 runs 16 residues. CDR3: CASSSLGGSRGGELFF. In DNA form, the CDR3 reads TGTGCCAGCAGCTCCCTGGGCGGGAGTAGAGGCGGGGAGCTGTTTTTT.

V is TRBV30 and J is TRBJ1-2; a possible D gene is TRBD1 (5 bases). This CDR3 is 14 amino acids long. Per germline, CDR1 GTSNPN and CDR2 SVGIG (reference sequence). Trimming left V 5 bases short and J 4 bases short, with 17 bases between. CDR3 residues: CAWARGHDFYGYTF. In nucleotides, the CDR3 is TGTGCCTGGGCGCGAGGACACGATTTCTATGGCTACACCTTC.

DNA for the CDR3: TGTGCCGGACTGACAGGGGCCACGGGCAATCAGCCCCAGCATTTT. It yields the protein CAGLTGATGNQPQHF. V and J are TRBV19 and TRBJ1-5, with 8 bases that match TRBD1. The CDR3 totals 15 residues. Trimming removed 11 bases from V and 2 bases from J; junction bases left unmatched: 11. Germline CDR1 LNHDA, CDR2 SQIVND (reference sequence). Based on the CDR3 plus reference TRBV19 and TRBJ1-5, the full variable domain is DGGITQSPKYLFRKEGQNVTLSCEQNLNHDAMYWYRQDPGQGLRLIYYSQIVNDFQKGDIAEGYSVSREKKESFPLTVTSAQKNPTAFYLCAGLTGATGNQPQHFGDGTRLSIL.

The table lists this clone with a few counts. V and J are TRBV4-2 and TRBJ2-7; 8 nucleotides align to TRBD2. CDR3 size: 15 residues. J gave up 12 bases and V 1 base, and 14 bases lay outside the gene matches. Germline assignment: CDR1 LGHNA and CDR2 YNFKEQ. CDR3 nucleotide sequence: TGTGCCAGCAGCCAAGGCCCGACTAGCGACAGAACCCGGTACTTC. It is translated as CASSQGPTSDRTRYF.

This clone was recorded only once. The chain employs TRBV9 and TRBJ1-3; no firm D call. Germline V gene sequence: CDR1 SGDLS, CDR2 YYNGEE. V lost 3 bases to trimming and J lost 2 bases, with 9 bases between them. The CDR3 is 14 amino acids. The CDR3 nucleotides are TGTGCCAGCAGCGATTCCCAGACTGGAAACACCATATATTTT. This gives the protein CASSDSQTGNTIYF.

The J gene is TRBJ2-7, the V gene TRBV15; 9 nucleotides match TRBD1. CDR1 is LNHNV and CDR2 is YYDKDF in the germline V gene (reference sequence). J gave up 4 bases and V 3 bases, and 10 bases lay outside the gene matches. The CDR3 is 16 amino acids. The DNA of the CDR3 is TGTGCCACCAGCAGGGACCGGGACAGGGCTCGATACGAGCAGTACTTC. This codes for CATSRDRDRARYEQYF.

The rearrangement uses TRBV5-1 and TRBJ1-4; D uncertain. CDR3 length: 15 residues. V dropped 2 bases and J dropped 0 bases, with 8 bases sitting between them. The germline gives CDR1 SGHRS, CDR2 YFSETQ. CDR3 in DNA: TGCGCCAGCAGCTTTAATAGTGCAACTAATGAAAAACTGTTTTTT. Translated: CASSFNSATNEKLFF.

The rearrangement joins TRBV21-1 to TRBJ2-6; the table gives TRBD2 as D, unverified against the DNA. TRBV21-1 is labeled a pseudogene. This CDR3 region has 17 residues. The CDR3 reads CASNGVTHPSGANVLTF. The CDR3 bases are TGTGCCAGCAACGGGGTCACCCATCCATCTGGGGCCAACGTCCTGACTTTC.

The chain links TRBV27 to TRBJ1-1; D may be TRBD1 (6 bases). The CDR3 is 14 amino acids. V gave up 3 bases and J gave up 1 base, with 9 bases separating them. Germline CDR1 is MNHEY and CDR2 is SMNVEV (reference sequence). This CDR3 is CASSFGQPNTEAFF. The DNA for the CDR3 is TGTGCCAGCAGTTTCGGACAGCCGAACACTGAAGCTTTCTTT.

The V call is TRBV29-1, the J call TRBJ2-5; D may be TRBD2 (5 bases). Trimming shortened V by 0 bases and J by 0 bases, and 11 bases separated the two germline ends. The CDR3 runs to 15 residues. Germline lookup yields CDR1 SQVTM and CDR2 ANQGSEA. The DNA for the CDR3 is TGCAGCGTTGAAGAGCCAGCGGAGCACCAAGAGACCCAGTACTTC. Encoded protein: CSVEEPAEHQETQYF.

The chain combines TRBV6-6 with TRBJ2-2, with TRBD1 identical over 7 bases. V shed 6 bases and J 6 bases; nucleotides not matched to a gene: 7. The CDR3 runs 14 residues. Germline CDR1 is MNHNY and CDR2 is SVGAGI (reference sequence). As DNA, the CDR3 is TGTGCCAGCAGCCAGCAGGGGGACCCCGGGGAGCTGTTTTTT. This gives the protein CASSQQGDPGELFF.

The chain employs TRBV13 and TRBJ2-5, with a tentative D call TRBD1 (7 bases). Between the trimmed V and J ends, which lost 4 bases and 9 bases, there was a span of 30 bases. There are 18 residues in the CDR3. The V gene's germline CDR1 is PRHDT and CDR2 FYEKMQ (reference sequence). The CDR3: CASSSDREVAESQGAQYF. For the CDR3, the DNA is TGTGCCAGCAGCTCCGACAGGGAAGTAGCGGAGTCCCAAGGGGCCCAGTACTTC.

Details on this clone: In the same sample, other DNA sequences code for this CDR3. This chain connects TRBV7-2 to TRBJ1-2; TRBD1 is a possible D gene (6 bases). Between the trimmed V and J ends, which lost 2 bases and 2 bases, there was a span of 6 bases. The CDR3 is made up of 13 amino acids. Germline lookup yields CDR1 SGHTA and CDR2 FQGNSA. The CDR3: CASSLQGNYGYTF. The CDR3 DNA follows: TGTGCCAGCAGCTTACAGGGGAACTATGGCTACACCTTC.

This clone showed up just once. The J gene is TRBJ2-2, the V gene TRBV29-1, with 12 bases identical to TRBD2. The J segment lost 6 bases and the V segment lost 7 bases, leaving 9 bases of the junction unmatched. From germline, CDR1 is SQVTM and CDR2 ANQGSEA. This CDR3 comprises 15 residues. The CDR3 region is CSAGTSGLQAGELFF. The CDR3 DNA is TGCAGCGCCGGGACTAGCGGGCTCCAGGCCGGGGAGCTGTTTTTT.